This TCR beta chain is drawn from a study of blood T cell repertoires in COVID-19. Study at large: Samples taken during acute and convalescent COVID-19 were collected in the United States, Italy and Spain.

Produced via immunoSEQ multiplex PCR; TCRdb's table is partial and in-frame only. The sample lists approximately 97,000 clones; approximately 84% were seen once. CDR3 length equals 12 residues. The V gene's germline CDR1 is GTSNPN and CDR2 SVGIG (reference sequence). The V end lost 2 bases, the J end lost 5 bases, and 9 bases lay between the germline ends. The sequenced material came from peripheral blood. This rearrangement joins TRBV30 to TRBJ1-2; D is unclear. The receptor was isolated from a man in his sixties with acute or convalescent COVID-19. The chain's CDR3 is CAWSPGGYGYTF. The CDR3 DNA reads TGTGCCTGGAGTCCAGGAGGGTATGGCTACACCTTC.